Below, 14 T cell receptor beta chains from the same sample are listed, as sequenced in a study of blood T cell repertoires in COVID-19. Profiling relied on immunoSEQ multiplex PCR, and the TCRdb table lists in-frame clones only, not all of them. The sample consists of about 210,000 clones, approximately 84% of them appearing once. The sample taken for sequencing was peripheral blood. The source is a woman aged 45-65 years with active or convalescent COVID-19.

V is TRBV19 and J is TRBJ2-3; 10 bases align to TRBD2. This CDR3 is built from 16 residues. Losses at the gene ends were 6 bases for V and 0 bases for J; bases not matched to a gene: 6. Germline values: CDR1 LNHDA, CDR2 SQIVND (reference sequence). In DNA form, the CDR3 reads TGTGCCAGTAGACTCAATAGCGGGGGGAGCACAGATACGCAGTATTTT. This gives the protein CASRLNSGGSTDTQYF.

The J gene is TRBJ2-1, the V gene TRBV2; possibly TRBD2 for D (6 bases). Trimming took off 5 bases at V and 7 bases at J, with 15 bases between the two ends. The germline V gene has CDR1 SNHLY and CDR2 FYNNEI. This CDR3 is built from 14 residues. The CDR3 nucleotides read TGTGCCAGCAGTCCCTTAGGGGCGGGAAATGAGCAGTTCTTC. Its translation is CASSPLGAGNEQFF.

The rearrangement joins TRBV2 to TRBJ2-3, with 9 bases that match TRBD2. The CDR3 is made up of 14 amino acids. J was trimmed by 9 bases and V by 7 bases; bases with no gene match: 11. CDR1 SNHLY and CDR2 FYNNEI come from the germline V gene. The CDR3 nucleotides read TGTGCCAGCACCCGCGAAGGGCGGGAGGGGACGCAGTATTTT. Translating gives CASTREGREGTQYF. Full variable domain (rest looked up from reference TRBV2 and TRBJ2-3): EPEVTQTPSHQVTQMGQEVILRCVPISNHLYFYWYRQILGQKVEFLVSFYNNEISEKSEIFDDQFSVERPDGSNFTLKIRSTKLEDSAMYFCASTREGREGTQYFGPGTRLTVL.

Worth noting for this clone: The sample contains more than one DNA sequence encoding this CDR3. V is TRBV5-1 and J is TRBJ1-2; 7 bases agree with TRBD1. Germline V gene lookup returns CDR1 SGHRS and CDR2 YFSETQ. The CDR3 sequence is 13 residues long. The trim removed 7 bases at V and 1 base at J, leaving 4 bases unmatched. The CDR3 DNA sequence: TGCGCCAGCTCCCGGGACAGTAACTATGGCTACACCTTC. This encodes CASSRDSNYGYTF.

This chain uses TRBV2 with TRBJ2-2; D is perhaps TRBD2 (6 bases). Germline CDR1 SNHLY, CDR2 FYNNEI. V shed 6 bases and J shed 6 bases, with 8 bases lying between them. The CDR3 totals 12 residues. DNA for the CDR3: TGTGCCAGCAGGGAGGGCCCCGGGGAGCTGTTTTTT. Its protein is CASREGPGELFF.

The chain combines TRBV10-1 with TRBJ2-1; 10 bases are a match to TRBD2. Per germline, CDR1 WNHNN and CDR2 SYGVQD (reference sequence). The CDR3 consists of 16 residues. V lost 6 bases to trimming and J lost 2 bases; unmatched junction nucleotides: 7. The CDR3 here is CASSPGLAGAYNEQFF. The DNA for the CDR3 is TGCGCCAGCAGCCCCGGGCTAGCGGGAGCCTACAATGAGCAGTTCTTC.

This rearrangement joins TRBV28 to TRBJ1-4; 9 bases line up with TRBD1. The CDR3 extends over 17 amino acids. V gave up 10 bases and J gave up 9 bases; unmatched junction bases: 21. Germline loops: CDR1 MDHEN, CDR2 SYDVKM. This CDR3 reads CATLSFYPGTGYKKLFF. The CDR3 coding sequence is TGTGCCACCCTCTCCTTTTATCCCGGGACAGGGTACAAAAAACTGTTTTTT.

J is TRBJ1-2 and V is TRBV6-5; the D gene is possibly TRBD1 (5 bases). CDR3 size: 13 residues. Per germline, CDR1 MNHEY and CDR2 SVGAGI. Trimming pared 7 bases from V and 2 bases from J, leaving 11 bases between. The CDR3 bases are TGTGCCAGCAAGGCAGGGTGGAACTATGGCTACACCTTC. Encoded protein: CASKAGWNYGYTF.

V usage is TRBV6-4 and J usage is TRBJ2-3; 10 positions match TRBD1. Germline CDR1 reads MRHNA; CDR2 reads SNTAGT. This CDR3 contains 17 residues. With V trimmed by 5 bases and J by 5 bases, 13 bases remained unmatched. This chain's CDR3 is CASSQTGPGQGRDTQYF. For the CDR3, the DNA is TGTGCCAGCAGTCAAACAGGACCGGGACAGGGGAGAGATACGCAGTATTTT.

This clone showed up just a few times. The V and J genes are TRBV5-1 and TRBJ2-3; a possible D gene is TRBD1 (6 bases). This CDR3 region has 15 residues. V dropped 4 bases and J dropped 2 bases, with 14 bases sitting between them. CDR1 and CDR2 from the germline V gene are SGHRS and YFSETQ. The CDR3 loop reads CASSRGQPSTDTQYF. DNA of the CDR3: TGCGCCAGCAGCCGCGGACAGCCCTCCACAGATACGCAGTATTTT.

This chain links TRBV7-9 with TRBJ2-3, with D perhaps TRBD1 (6 bases). Between the trimmed V and J ends, which lost 1 base and 0 bases, there was a span of 8 bases. The germline V gene encodes CDR1 SEHNR and CDR2 FQNEAQ (reference sequence). The CDR3 length is 15 residues. CDR3 amino acids: CASSLGGQSTDTQYF. The CDR3 DNA sequence: TGTGCCAGCAGCTTAGGAGGACAGAGCACAGATACGCAGTATTTT.

The chain links TRBV7-9 to TRBJ2-5; 7 nucleotides align to TRBD2. V gave up 2 bases and J gave up 7 bases; unmatched junction bases: 16. Germline CDR1 and CDR2: SEHNR and FQNEAQ (reference sequence). The CDR3 spans 17 residues. Here the CDR3 reads CASSLIFGYREVATQYF. The CDR3 coding sequence is TGTGCCAGCAGCTTAATTTTTGGTTATCGGGAGGTTGCGACCCAGTACTTC.

The V gene is TRBV29-1, the J gene TRBJ1-2, with 11 bases lining up with TRBD1. The V segment lost 7 bases and the J segment 4 bases; nucleotides outside the gene matches: 17. CDR1 and CDR2 (germline): SQVTM, ANQGSEA. This CDR3 comprises 17 residues. The CDR3 sequence is CSAEVRDRGFSGYGYTF. CDR3 DNA: TGCAGCGCAGAGGTCCGGGACAGGGGGTTTTCCGGCTATGGCTACACCTTC.

The chain recombines TRBV5-1 with TRBJ1-3, with TRBD1 as a possible D gene (5 bases). Trimming shortened V by 3 bases and J by 0 bases, and 16 bases separated the two germline ends. The CDR3 totals 17 residues. Germline CDR1 is SGHRS and CDR2 is YFSETQ. CDR3 region: CASSSTSGALSGNTIYF. CDR3 DNA: TGCGCCAGCAGCTCAACATCTGGGGCCCTCTCTGGAAACACCATATATTTT.